The 10 T cell receptor beta chains listed next were all sequenced from one sample in a study of cytomegalovirus exposure and HLA in healthy donors. 13 Jbeta primers and 60 Vbeta primers were used for the PCR. TCRdb keeps only in-frame clones here, not all; method: immunoSEQ multiplex PCR. The sample has about 120,000 clones, approximately 80% seen once. The sample was PBMCs. These receptor sequences come from a female donor in good health and CMV-seropositive.

The chain uses TRBV28 and TRBJ1-6; the D gene is possibly TRBD1 (6 bases). The CDR3 covers 17 residues. V gave up 5 bases and J gave up 0 bases, with 14 bases separating them. The germline V gene encodes CDR1 MDHEN and CDR2 SYDVKM. In nucleotides, the CDR3 is TGTGCCAGCAGTGGGCCGGGACACAGCTCCTATAATTCACCCCTCCACTTT. Residues: CASSGPGHSSYNSPLHF.

This chain uses TRBV10-3 with TRBJ1-6; D remains unclear. V lost 0 bases to trimming and J lost 7 bases, with 10 bases between them. Germline CDR1 is ENHRY and CDR2 is SYGVKD. This CDR3 has 15 amino acids. The CDR3 DNA follows: TGTGCCATCAGTGAGTCGAATATCCGGAATTCACCCCTCCACTTT. As protein: CAISESNIRNSPLHF.

The chain's CDR3 is CASTITDGGTGNTIYF. CDR3 nucleotides: TGTGCCAGCACCATCACAGACGGAGGAACTGGAAACACCATATATTTT. The chain uses TRBV2 and TRBJ1-3; D unresolved. Trimming left V 7 bases short and J 2 bases short, with 18 bases between. Germline V lookup: CDR1 SNHLY, CDR2 FYNNEI. CDR3 length equals 16 residues.

The J gene is TRBJ2-3, the V gene TRBV28; 8 positions agree with TRBD2. The V and J ends lost 7 bases and 0 bases, in that order; junction bases with no gene match: 3. Germline values: CDR1 MDHEN, CDR2 SYDVKM. The CDR3 length is 14 residues. This CDR3 reads CASNGGVSTDTQYF. Written as DNA, the CDR3 is TGTGCCAGCAACGGGGGGGTCAGCACAGATACGCAGTATTTT.

The chain couples TRBV5-6 to TRBJ2-5, with 9 bases fitting TRBD1. Germline CDR1 reads SGHDT; CDR2 reads YYEEEE. J gave up 4 bases and V 4 bases, and 8 bases lay outside the gene matches. The CDR3 has 15 residues. For the CDR3, the DNA is TGTGCCAGCAGCGCCTGGGACAGGGTTTTAGAGACCCAGTACTTC. It encodes CASSAWDRVLETQYF.

This clone was counted a single time. J is TRBJ1-2 and V is TRBV2; D remains ambiguous. Germline V gene sequence: CDR1 SNHLY, CDR2 FYNNEI. The CDR3 has 12 amino acids. With 4 bases removed from V and 9 bases from J, the gap between germline ends came to 12 bases. CDR3 in amino acids: CASSVRGLSYTF. The DNA of the CDR3 is TGTGCCAGCAGTGTGCGTGGGCTTAGCTACACCTTC.

The chain combines TRBV5-6 with TRBJ1-2; the D is unclear. V was cut by 1 base and J by 6 bases, with 10 bases left in between. The CDR3 has 13 amino acids. The germline V gene has CDR1 SGHDT and CDR2 YYEEEE. The CDR3: CASSLTGNHGYTF. CDR3 DNA sequence: TGTGCCAGCAGCTTGACCGGGAACCATGGCTACACCTTC.

V is TRBV19 and J is TRBJ1-5, with 7 nucleotides matching TRBD1. J was trimmed by 3 bases and V by 6 bases; bases with no gene match: 5. The CDR3 length is 14 residues. Germline V gene data show CDR1 as LNHDA and CDR2 as SQIVND (reference sequence). The CDR3 region has the DNA TGTGCCAGTAGAAAGGACAGGACCAATCAGCCCCAGCATTTT. Protein sequence: CASRKDRTNQPQHF. The whole variable domain, remainder taken from reference TRBV19 and TRBJ1-5, is DGGITQSPKYLFRKEGQNVTLSCEQNLNHDAMYWYRQDPGQGLRLIYYSQIVNDFQKGDIAEGYSVSREKKESFPLTVTSAQKNPTAFYLCASRKDRTNQPQHFGDGTRLSIL.

This clone was found a few times. The rearrangement joins TRBV30 to TRBJ2-3; D ambiguous. V gave up 3 bases and J gave up 5 bases, with 21 bases separating them. The germline gives CDR1 GTSNPN, CDR2 SVGIG (reference sequence). The CDR3 is 16 amino acids. The CDR3 sequence is CAWRPPSGRLGDTQYF. The CDR3 DNA reads TGTGCCTGGAGACCCCCCTCGGGTCGTCTTGGAGATACGCAGTATTTT.

The V and J genes are TRBV19 and TRBJ1-5; D gene unclear. The ends were cut back, 1 base at V and 7 bases at J, with 11 bases in the middle. Germline CDR1 LNHDA, CDR2 SQIVND (reference sequence). The CDR3 contains 14 residues. For the CDR3, the DNA is TGTGCCAGTAGTATAGGAAGCCCTGAGCAGCCCCAGCATTTT. Protein sequence: CASSIGSPEQPQHF.